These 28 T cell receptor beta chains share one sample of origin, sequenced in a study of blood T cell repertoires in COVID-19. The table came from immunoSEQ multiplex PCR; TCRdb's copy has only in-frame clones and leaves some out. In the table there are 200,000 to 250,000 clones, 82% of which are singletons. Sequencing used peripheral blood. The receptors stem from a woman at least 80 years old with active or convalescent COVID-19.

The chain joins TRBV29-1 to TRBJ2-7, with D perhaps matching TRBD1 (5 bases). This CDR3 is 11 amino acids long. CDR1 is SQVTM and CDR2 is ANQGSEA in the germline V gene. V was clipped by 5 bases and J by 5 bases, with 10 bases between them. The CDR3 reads CSVLRRDEQYF. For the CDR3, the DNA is TGCAGCGTTTTACGCAGGGACGAGCAGTACTTC.

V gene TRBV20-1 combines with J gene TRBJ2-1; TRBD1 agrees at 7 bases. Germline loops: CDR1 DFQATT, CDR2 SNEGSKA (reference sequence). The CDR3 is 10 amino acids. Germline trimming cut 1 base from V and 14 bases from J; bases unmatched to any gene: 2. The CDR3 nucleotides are TGCAGTGCTAGAGTAGGGACAGAGTTCTTC. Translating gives CSARVGTEFF.

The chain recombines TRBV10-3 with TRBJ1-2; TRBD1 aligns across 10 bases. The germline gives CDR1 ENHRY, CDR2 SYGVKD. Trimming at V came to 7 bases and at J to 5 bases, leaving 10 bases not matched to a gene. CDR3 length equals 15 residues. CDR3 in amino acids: CAITSSTGGVYGYTF. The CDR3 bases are TGTGCCATCACCTCATCGACAGGGGGCGTGTATGGCTACACCTTC.

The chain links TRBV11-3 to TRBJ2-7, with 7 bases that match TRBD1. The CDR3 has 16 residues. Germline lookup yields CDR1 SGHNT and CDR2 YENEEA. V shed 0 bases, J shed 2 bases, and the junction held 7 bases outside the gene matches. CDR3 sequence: CASSLDKGARAYEQYF. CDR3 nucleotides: TGTGCCAGCAGCTTAGATAAGGGGGCGCGGGCCTACGAGCAGTACTTC.

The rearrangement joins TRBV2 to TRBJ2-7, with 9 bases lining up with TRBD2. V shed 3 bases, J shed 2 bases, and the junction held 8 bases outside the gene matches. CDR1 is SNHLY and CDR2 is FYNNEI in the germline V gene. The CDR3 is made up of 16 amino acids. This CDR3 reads CASSDSLASGTYEQYF. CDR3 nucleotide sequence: TGTGCCAGCAGTGACAGCCTGGCTAGCGGGACCTACGAGCAGTACTTC.

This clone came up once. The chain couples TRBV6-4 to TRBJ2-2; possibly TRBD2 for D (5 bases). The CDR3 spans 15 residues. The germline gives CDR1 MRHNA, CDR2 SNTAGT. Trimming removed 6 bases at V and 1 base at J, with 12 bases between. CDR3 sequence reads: CASRPEGLNTGELFF. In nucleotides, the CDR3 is TGTGCCAGCAGGCCGGAAGGACTGAACACCGGGGAGCTGTTTTTT.

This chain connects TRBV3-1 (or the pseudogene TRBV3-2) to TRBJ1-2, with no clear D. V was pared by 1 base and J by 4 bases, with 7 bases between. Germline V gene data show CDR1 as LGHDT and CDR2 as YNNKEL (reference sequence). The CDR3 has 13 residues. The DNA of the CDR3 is TGTGCCAGCAGCCAAGCACGGGGCTATGGCTACACCTTC. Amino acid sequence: CASSQARGYGYTF.

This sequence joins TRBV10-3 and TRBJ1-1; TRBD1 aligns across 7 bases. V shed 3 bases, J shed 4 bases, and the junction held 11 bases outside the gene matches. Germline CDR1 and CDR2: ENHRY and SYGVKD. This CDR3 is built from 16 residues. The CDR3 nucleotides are TGTGCCATCAGTGAAAAGCGACACAGGGGAATCACTGAAGCTTTCTTT. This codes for CAISEKRHRGITEAFF.

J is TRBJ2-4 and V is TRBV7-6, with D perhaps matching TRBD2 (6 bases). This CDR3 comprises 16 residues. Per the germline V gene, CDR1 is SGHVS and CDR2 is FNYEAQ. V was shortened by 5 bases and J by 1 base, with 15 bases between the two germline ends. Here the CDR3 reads CASSPGPREAKNIQYF. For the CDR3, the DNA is TGTGCCAGCAGCCCCGGGCCCCGGGAGGCCAAAAACATTCAGTACTTC.

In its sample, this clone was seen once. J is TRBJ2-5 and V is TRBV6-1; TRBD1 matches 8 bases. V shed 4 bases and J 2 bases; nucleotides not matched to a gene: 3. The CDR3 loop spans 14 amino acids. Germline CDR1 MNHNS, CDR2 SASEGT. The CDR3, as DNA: TGTGCCAGCAGTGGGACAGGGCCGCAAGAGACCCAGTACTTC. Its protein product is CASSGTGPQETQYF.

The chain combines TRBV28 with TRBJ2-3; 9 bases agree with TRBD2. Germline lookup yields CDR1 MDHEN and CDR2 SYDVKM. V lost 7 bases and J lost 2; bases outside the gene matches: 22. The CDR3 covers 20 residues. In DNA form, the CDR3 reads TGTGCCAGCACCGCGAGACAGGGAGTAAGTGGGACTAGCTACACAGATACGCAGTATTTT. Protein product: CASTARQGVSGTSYTDTQYF.

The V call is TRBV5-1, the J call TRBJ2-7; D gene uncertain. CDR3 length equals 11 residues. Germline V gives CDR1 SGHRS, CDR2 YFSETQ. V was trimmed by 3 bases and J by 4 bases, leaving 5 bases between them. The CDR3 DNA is TGCGCCAGCAGCTATGAGTACGAGCAGTACTTC. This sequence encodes CASSYEYEQYF.

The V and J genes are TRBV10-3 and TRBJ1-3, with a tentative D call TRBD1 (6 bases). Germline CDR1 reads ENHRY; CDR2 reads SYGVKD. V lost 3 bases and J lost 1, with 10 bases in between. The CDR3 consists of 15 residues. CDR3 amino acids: CAISDAGQSGNTIYF. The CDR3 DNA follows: TGTGCCATCAGTGATGCAGGACAGTCTGGAAACACCATATATTTT.

The CDR3 DNA follows: TGTGCCAGCACCATCGGGACAGGGCATTGGGACGAGCAGTACTTC. Translated: CASTIGTGHWDEQYF. The chain uses TRBV5-4 and TRBJ2-7; 9 nucleotides agree with TRBD1. CDR1 and CDR2 (germline): SGHNT, YYREEE (reference sequence). V lost 6 bases to trimming and J lost 5 bases; unmatched junction nucleotides: 12. CDR3 length equals 15 residues.

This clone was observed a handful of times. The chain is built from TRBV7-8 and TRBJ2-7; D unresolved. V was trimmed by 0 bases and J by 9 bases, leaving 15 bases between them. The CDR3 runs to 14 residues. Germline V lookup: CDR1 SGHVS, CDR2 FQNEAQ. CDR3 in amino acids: CASSLAIGYSSQYF. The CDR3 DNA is TGTGCCAGCAGCTTAGCGATCGGTTACAGTTCGCAGTACTTC. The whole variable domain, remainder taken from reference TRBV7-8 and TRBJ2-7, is GAGVSQSPRYKVAKRGQDVALRCDPISGHVSLFWYQQALGQGPEFLTYFQNEAQLDKSGLPSDRFFAERPEGSVSTLKIQRTQQEDSAVYLCASSLAIGYSSQYFGPGTRLTVT.

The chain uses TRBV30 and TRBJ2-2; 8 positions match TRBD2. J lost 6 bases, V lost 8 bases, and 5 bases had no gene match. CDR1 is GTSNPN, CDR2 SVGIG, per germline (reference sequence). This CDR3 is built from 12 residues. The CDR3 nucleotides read TGTGCCCACGGGGGGGCCGCCGGGGAGCTGTTTTTT. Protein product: CAHGGAAGELFF.

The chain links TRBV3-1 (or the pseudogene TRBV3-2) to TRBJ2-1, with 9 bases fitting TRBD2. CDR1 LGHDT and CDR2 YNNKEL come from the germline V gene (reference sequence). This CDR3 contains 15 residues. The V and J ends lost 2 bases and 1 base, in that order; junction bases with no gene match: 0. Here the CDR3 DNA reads TGTGCCAGCAGCCAACTAGCGGGGTCCTACAATGAGCAGTTCTTC. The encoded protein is CASSQLAGSYNEQFF.

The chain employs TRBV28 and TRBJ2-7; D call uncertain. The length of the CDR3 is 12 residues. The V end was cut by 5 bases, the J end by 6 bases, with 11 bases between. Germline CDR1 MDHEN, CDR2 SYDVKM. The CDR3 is CASSLPPREQYF. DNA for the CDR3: TGTGCCAGCAGTCTACCCCCCCGCGAGCAGTACTTC.

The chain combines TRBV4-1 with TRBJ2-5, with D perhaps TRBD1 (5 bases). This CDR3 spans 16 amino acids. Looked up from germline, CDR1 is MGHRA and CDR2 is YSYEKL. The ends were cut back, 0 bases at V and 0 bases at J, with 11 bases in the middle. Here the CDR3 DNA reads TGCGCCAGCAGCCAAGACCCCCAGGGAAACCAAGAGACCCAGTACTTC. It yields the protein CASSQDPQGNQETQYF.

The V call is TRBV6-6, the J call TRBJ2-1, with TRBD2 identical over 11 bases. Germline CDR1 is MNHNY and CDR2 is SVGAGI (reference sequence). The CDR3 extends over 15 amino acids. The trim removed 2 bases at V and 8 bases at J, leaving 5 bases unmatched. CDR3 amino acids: CASSYSSGRADEQFF. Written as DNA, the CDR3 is TGTGCCAGCAGTTACAGTAGCGGGAGGGCCGATGAGCAGTTCTTC.

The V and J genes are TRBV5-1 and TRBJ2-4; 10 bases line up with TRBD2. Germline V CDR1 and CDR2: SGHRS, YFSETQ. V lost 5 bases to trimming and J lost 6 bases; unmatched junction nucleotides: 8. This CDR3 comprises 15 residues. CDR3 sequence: CASSPGLADINIQYF. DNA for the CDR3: TGCGCCAGCAGTCCTGGACTAGCGGATATAAACATTCAGTACTTC.

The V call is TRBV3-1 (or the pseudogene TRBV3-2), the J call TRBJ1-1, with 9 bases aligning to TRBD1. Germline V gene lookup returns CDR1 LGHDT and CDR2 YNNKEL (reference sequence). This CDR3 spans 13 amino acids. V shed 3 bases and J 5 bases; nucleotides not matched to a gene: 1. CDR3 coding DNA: TGTGCCAGCAGCCACGGGACAGGGACTGAAGCTTTCTTT. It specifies CASSHGTGTEAFF.

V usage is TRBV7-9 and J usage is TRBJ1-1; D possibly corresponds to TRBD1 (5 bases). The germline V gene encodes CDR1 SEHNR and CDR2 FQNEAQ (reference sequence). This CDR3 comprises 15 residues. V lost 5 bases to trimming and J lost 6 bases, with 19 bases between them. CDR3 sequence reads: CASSPNMWGGSEAFF. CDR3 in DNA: TGTGCCAGCAGCCCGAATATGTGGGGCGGTTCTGAAGCTTTCTTT.

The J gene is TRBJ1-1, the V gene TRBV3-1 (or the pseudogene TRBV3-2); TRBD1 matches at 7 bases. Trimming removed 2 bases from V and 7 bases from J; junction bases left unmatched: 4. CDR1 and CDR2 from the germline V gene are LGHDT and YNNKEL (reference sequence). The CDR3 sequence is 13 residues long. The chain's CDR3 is CASSQRQGNEAFF. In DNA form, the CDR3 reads TGTGCCAGCAGCCAACGACAGGGCAATGAAGCTTTCTTT.

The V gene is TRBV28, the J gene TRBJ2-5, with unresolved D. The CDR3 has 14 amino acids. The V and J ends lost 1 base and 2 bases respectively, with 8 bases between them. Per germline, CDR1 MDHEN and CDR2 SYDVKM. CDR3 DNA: TGTGCCAGCAGTTTATCGCAGGTGCAAGAGACCCAGTACTTC. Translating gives CASSLSQVQETQYF.

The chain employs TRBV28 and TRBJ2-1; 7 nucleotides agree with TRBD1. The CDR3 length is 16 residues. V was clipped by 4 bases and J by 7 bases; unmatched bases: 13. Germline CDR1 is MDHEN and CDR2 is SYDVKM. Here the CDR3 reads CASSSTIKGAGNEQFF. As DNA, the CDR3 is TGTGCCAGCAGTTCAACCATCAAGGGGGCCGGGAATGAGCAGTTCTTC.

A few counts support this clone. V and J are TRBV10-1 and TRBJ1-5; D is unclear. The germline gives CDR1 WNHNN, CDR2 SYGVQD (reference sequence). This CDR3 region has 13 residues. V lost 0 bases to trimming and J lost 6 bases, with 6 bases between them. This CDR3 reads CASSESTPQPQHF. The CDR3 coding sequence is TGCGCCAGCAGTGAGTCGACTCCTCAGCCCCAGCATTTT.

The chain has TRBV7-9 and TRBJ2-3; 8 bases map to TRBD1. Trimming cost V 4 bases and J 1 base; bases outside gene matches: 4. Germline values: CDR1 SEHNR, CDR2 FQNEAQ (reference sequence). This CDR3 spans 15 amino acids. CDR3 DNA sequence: TGTGCCAGCAGCTCCTACAGGGGGGGCACAGATACGCAGTATTTT. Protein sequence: CASSSYRGGTDTQYF.